The 10 T cell receptor beta chains below come from one sample, sequenced in a study of Ad26.COV2.S vaccination and SARS-CoV-2 variants. Sample treatment: 15 to 20 received Ad26.COV2.S at low or high dose, single or two shots; about 5 received placebo; per-sample allocation not given. Day 63 after the first vaccine or placebo injection was the time point for sampling. Sequencing used immunoSEQ multiplex PCR; TCRdb keeps in-frame clones, though not all of them. The sample holds roughly 680,000 clones, roughly 90% seen once. The starting material was peripheral blood, obtained in a trial of Ad26.COV2.S vaccine versus placebo. Receptors were obtained from a person between 18 and 60 years old who received the Ad26.COV2.S COVID-19 vaccine or a placebo.

The J gene is TRBJ2-2, the V gene TRBV7-9, with no clear D. The CDR3 runs 12 residues. Germline loops: CDR1 SEHNR, CDR2 FQNEAQ (reference sequence). Trimming left V 4 bases short and J 6 bases short, with 6 bases between. CDR3 region: CASSSSPGELFF. The CDR3 DNA reads as TGTGCCAGCAGCTCAAGCCCCGGGGAGCTGTTTTTT.

The rearrangement uses TRBV24-1 and TRBJ2-3; D gene unclear. CDR3 length: 14 amino acids. The V and J ends lost 5 bases and 1 base respectively, with 9 bases between them. Germline CDR1 is KGHDR and CDR2 is SFDVKD. CDR3 DNA sequence: TGTGCCACCAGTGGGAGTATGGGCACAGATACGCAGTATTTT. Translation gives CATSGSMGTDTQYF.

CDR3 sequence reads: CASSQTLTGGGDEQYF. CDR3 coding DNA: TGTGCCAGCAGCCAAACTCTGACAGGGGGCGGCGACGAGCAGTACTTC. This chain joins TRBV7-9 and TRBJ2-7, with 10 bases lining up with TRBD1. In germline, CDR1 is SEHNR, CDR2 FQNEAQ (reference sequence). The trim removed 5 bases at V and 5 bases at J, leaving 12 bases unmatched. This CDR3 is 16 amino acids long.

The chain couples TRBV7-9 to TRBJ2-3; 9 bases agree with TRBD1. The CDR3 has 14 residues. The V gene's germline CDR1 is SEHNR and CDR2 FQNEAQ (reference sequence). V dropped 5 bases and J dropped 3; count of bases not matched to a gene: 3. The CDR3 sequence: CASSRDRVTDTQYF. DNA for the CDR3: TGTGCCAGCAGCCGGGACAGGGTGACAGATACGCAGTATTTT.

The chain employs TRBV5-1 and TRBJ2-7; D unresolved. V was cut by 0 bases and J by 3 bases, with 7 bases left in between. CDR3 length equals 13 residues. From germline, CDR1 is SGHRS and CDR2 YFSETQ. The CDR3 spells CASSLEQYYEQYF. CDR3 DNA sequence: TGCGCCAGCAGCTTGGAACAGTACTACGAGCAGTACTTC. Full variable domain (missing parts from reference TRBV5-1 and TRBJ2-7): KAGVTQTPRYLIKTRGQQVTLSCSPISGHRSVSWYQQTPGQGLQFLFEYFSETQRNKGNFPGRFSGRQFSNSRSEMNVSTLELGDSALYLCASSLEQYYEQYFGPGTRLTVT.

V gene TRBV3-1 (or the pseudogene TRBV3-2) combines with J gene TRBJ1-3; D is possibly TRBD1 (5 bases). V shed 3 bases and J shed 3 bases, with 9 bases lying between them. The CDR3 totals 14 residues. In germline, CDR1 is LGHDT, CDR2 YNNKEL (reference sequence). CDR3: CASSQGTNGNTIYF. The CDR3 DNA is TGTGCCAGCAGCCAGGGGACGAATGGAAACACCATATATTTT.

This clone was seen once. The chain recombines TRBV7-2 with TRBJ2-3; unclear D gene. V was pared by 4 bases and J by 2 bases, with 13 bases between. The germline V gene has CDR1 SGHTA and CDR2 FQGNSA. CDR3 length: 15 amino acids. CDR3 region: CASSSLNTFTDTQYF. CDR3 DNA sequence: TGTGCCAGCAGCTCCTTGAACACGTTCACAGATACGCAGTATTTT.

J is TRBJ2-5 and V is TRBV11-2; D is perhaps TRBD1 or TRBD2 (5 bases each). This CDR3 spans 14 amino acids. CDR1 and CDR2 (germline): SGHAT, FQNNGV. V was shortened by 2 bases and J by 5 bases, with 12 bases between the two germline ends. This chain's CDR3 is CASSLRGIGETQYF. Written as DNA, the CDR3 is TGTGCCAGCAGCTTACGGGGCATTGGGGAGACCCAGTACTTC.

This clone was observed once. The same CDR3 can be traced to other DNA sequences in this sample. This rearrangement joins TRBV5-1 to TRBJ2-7; 8 nucleotides line up with TRBD2. Germline CDR1 is SGHRS and CDR2 is YFSETQ. J gave up 1 base and V 0 bases, and 6 bases lay outside the gene matches. The CDR3 covers 16 residues. The CDR3 DNA reads TGCGCCAGCAGCTTGGCAAGCGGGAGACCATCCTACGAGCAGTACTTC. It codes for CASSLASGRPSYEQYF.

The chain has TRBV6-2 or TRBV6-3 and TRBJ2-1; unclear D gene. Germline V gives CDR1 MNHEY, CDR2 SVGEGT. The CDR3 is 15 residues long. V lost 0 bases, J lost 2 bases, and 8 bases lay in between. The chain's CDR3 is CASSYSRAPYNEQFF. As DNA, the CDR3 is TGTGCCAGCAGTTACTCACGGGCCCCCTACAATGAGCAGTTCTTC.